This T cell receptor beta chain was sequenced for a study of blood T cell repertoires in COVID-19. Whole-study context: Both acute and convalescent COVID-19 samples were obtained from the United States, Italy and Spain.

Germline CDR1 SNHLY, CDR2 FYNNEI. The CDR3 is 14 residues long. V was cut by 2 bases and J by 6 bases, with 11 bases left in between. Per the authors' pipeline: Reference gene primers were amplified, and this amplification served to estimate nucleated cell counts. Produced via immunoSEQ multiplex PCR; TCRdb's table is partial and in-frame only. From that table come the V and J calls and clone size; the DNA was used to work out D and trimming. The repertoire includes a few hundred thousand clones, roughly nine tenths of them detected once, and around 6.5% sits in the top ten. This TCR derives from a man in his fifties or sixties with acute or convalescent COVID-19. Sequences were obtained from peripheral blood. The rearrangement uses TRBV2 and TRBJ1-5; D gene uncertain. In nucleotides, the CDR3 is TGTGCCAGCAGTGAATTTCGGGAAAGTCAGCCCCAGCATTTT. Translated: CASSEFRESQPQHF.